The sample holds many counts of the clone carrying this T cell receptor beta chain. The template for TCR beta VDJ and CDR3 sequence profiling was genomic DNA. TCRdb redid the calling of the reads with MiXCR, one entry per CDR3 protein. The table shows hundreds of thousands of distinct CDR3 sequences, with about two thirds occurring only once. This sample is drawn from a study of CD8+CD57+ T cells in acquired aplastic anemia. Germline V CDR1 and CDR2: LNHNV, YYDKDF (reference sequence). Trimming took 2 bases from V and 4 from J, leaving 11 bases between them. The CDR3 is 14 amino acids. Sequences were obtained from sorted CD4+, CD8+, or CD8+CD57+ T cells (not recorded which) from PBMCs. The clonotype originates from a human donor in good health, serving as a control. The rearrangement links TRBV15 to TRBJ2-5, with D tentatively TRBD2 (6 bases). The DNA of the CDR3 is TGTGCCACCAGCAGAAGACTAGTCGGAGAGACCCAGTACTTC. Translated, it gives CATSRRLVGETQYF. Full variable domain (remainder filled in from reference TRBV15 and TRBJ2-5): DAMVIQNPRYQVTQFGKPVTLSCSQTLNHNVMYWYQQKSSQAPKLLFHYYDKDFNNEADTPDNFQSRRPNTSFCFLDIRSPGLGDTAMYLCATSRRLVGETQYFGPGTRLLVL.